The text below deals with one TCR beta chain. Only one count was recorded for this clone. Its specific antigen is unknown. The record has no base qualities; no much larger clone is one base away. The same CDR3 arises from other DNA sequences in this sample as well. The sample originates from a study of cytomegalovirus exposure and HLA in healthy donors (dated by TCRdb to about 2017). The study in broad terms: According to an earlier analysis of a few hundred of the donors, about 179 million T cells yielded over 90 million unique TCR beta sequences and about 300 Gb of sequence data. To study patterns of TCR occurrence, a later analysis re-analyzed previously published TCR beta repertoires from around 660 donors and added high-resolution HLA genotyping. Around 320 gigabases of sequencing data and approximately 80 million unique TCR sequences were included in an early release covering roughly 600 HLA-typed donors. Every repertoire in the discovery cohort had been generated on one and the same sequencing platform. Because of strong linkage in the cohort, roughly five DR-DQ haplotypes were treated as single units for association and clustering. The study was designed to test whether signatures of past pathogen exposure could be identified by cataloging public T cell receptors. The number of typed donors differed by locus: about 620-640 for A, B, C, DRB1 and DQB1; 500 to 550 for DQA1; around 610 for DPA1; and approximately 450 for DPB1. HLA typing included class I and class II loci at four-digit resolution. To decide whether each TCR beta V gene segment behaved as functional or pseudogenic, an earlier analysis of some 540 of the donors relied on high-throughput TCR beta sequencing. On average, over 200,000 unique TCR beta nucleotide sequences were sequenced per donor among roughly 430 genotyped donors of the cohort, with roughly 18% of those sequences being non-productive. The genetic ancestry cluster associated with self-reported Caucasian donors included approximately 85% of the roughly 380 genotyped donors. Rather than using new phenotypic data, the later analysis identified candidate immune exposures from TCR beta sequences and from how often those sequences occurred across donors. A later genetic analysis took genome-wide SNP genotypes for 398 of the 666 donors and used that subset as a discovery cohort. The study used immunosequencing to profile the T cell repertoires of approximately 630 subjects and linked those repertoires to cytomegalovirus serostatus. In addition to the first cohort of around 670 subjects, a separate validation cohort of under 150 different subjects was used. To predict cytomegalovirus infection status, the study combined high-throughput TCR immunosequencing, statistical association of individual TCRs with disease status, and machine learning. Alongside the repertoire data, information on donor age, sex, ethnicity and CMV serostatus was compiled. What the study reported, not specific to this receptor: At a false discovery rate of 0.05, a later analysis linked 16,951 TCR beta sequences to specific HLA alleles. Most CMV-associated TCR beta chains appeared to be HLA-restricted in a later analysis, and the HLA associations seemed to be driven largely by CMV exposure. The 87-base-pair reads could not distinguish some IMGT-functional V segments, including TRBV6-2 and TRBV6-3, so those segments were excluded. According to a later genetic analysis, donors in an Asian-associated ancestry cluster had fewer N-insertions in productive TCRs than the approximately 630-donor mean. A further reported finding was that TCR beta sequences accurately predicted the HLA-A and HLA-B alleles for most subjects in the first cohort. Three of the identified cytomegalovirus-associated TCR beta chains were confirmed in vitro to be specific for cytomegalovirus antigens. Linkage disequilibrium might explain the correlated functional status among segregating V segments, but an unknown experimental factor could not be ruled out. When HLA alleles, especially DR and DQ, strongly co-occurred, TCR associations were difficult to assign to individual alleles. A group of highly shared sequence variants was considered likely to be a technical artifact of the sequencing pipeline. An earlier analysis of roughly 570 of the donors showed that most TCR beta V segments appeared in productive rearrangements either about 87% or about 30% of the time, which broadly matched IMGT annotations. Compared with equally common non-associated chains, HLA-associated TCR beta chains in a later analysis were more clonally expanded and had lower generation probabilities. Because HLA typing was missing for some donors at each locus, association tests included only the typed subset. The authors suggested that the approach could potentially be generalized to other disease states and immunological phenotypes. The only immune exposure information available for the cohort was CMV serostatus. The classifier was reported to diagnose cytomegalovirus status with high specificity and sensitivity in both the original and validation cohorts. In a later analysis, the rate of TCR association differed among HLA loci, with DRB1 alleles having the most associated TCRs and HLA-C alleles having the fewest. A later analysis reported that several top co-occurrence clusters appeared linked to parvovirus B19, influenza, CMV and Epstein-Barr virus. The study listed 150 to 200 TCR beta chains as associated with cytomegalovirus. In a later genetic analysis, a missense DCLRE1C variant was associated with V-gene and J-gene trimming of TCR beta chains, and the association was replicated in an independent cohort. Only TCR beta chains were sequenced in this cohort, and the absence of alpha or paired-chain data limited detectable features. Approximately 16 rarely observed V segments, including chromosome 9 orphons, were excluded from the earlier analysis of approximately 500 of the donors because counts were too low. Presence/absence analyses assumed roughly uniform sequencing depth across donors, an assumption that may not hold. Across donors, most TCR sequences were observed very rarely, whereas some public TCRs were present in many individuals.

CDR1 and CDR2 (SGDLS, YYNGEE) derive from the germline V gene. V was cut back by 0 bases and J by 2 bases, leaving a gap of 6 bases between them. The CDR3 holds 14 amino acids from the cysteine to the phenylalanine. Just the 42-base CDR3 DNA is kept, in frame starting at base 1. The cohort was made up of hundreds of healthy bone marrow donors. All cohort members were sampled while nominally healthy, although unrecorded immune exposures were likely present. The donor tested CMV seronegative, placing the donor among the 350 or so seronegative members of the cohort. Each donor provided a peripheral blood sample, and peripheral blood mononuclear cells were used for TCR beta sequencing. Genomic DNA extraction from the blood cell samples was performed with the Qiagen DNeasy Blood Extraction Kit. The library was generated by the immunoSEQ multiplex PCR assay. A mixture of 60 forward primers for TCR Vbeta segments and 13 reverse primers for TCR Jbeta segments was used in the multiplex PCR. A multiplex PCR assay on genomic DNA amplified the CDR3 region of rearranged TCR beta genes. The amplified TCR beta libraries were sequenced on the Illumina HiSeq System as 87-base-pair reads. In the paper's pipeline: A later analysis counted tens of millions of unique TCR beta chains across the 690 or so repertoires, and 10 million to 12 million of these chains were shared by at least two donors. To remove PCR and sequencing errors, raw reads were error-corrected and collapsed into unique sequences using a nearest-neighbor algorithm that merged closely related sequences. CDR3 sequences were aligned to IMGT reference sequences to assign V, D and J gene segments. For a sequence to be retained, a match of at least six nucleotides was required to both a V gene segment and a J gene segment. A rearrangement was called productive if the CDR3 had no stop codons and remained in frame with V and J, and every other rearrangement was called non-productive. CDR3 was defined according to IMGT convention as the region running from the second conserved V-encoded cysteine to the conserved J-encoded phenylalanine. In an earlier analysis of around 640 of the donors, sequences lacking an unambiguous match to a single V gene segment were excluded. In an earlier analysis of some 590 of the donors, V segments were called functional above 56.7% productive rearrangements and were called segregating when the between-donor standard deviation exceeded 5%. A statistical classification framework was developed to diagnose cytomegalovirus status using the catalog of TCR beta chain sequences. In a later analysis, TCR nucleotide sequences were compared against IMGT/GENE-DB human TR gene sequences so that V and J genes could be assigned. The TCRdist pipeline was used in a later analysis to assign CDR3 sequences and most-parsimonious VDJ recombination scenarios. In a later analysis, each TCR beta chain was defined by its CDR3 amino acid sequence together with its V-gene family, and reads lacking a unique V-gene family were excluded. In a later analysis, 500 to 700 highly shared, low-generation-probability nucleotide sequences were removed to address suspected cross-contamination and a sequencing artifact. For each public chain, a later analysis derived a clonal expansion index from normalized ranks of inferred template counts within each repertoire. A later analysis computed generation probabilities with a VDJ recombination model fitted to out-of-frame rearrangements, and checked the results against IGoR. A later analysis scored TCR-TCR, TCR-HLA and TCR-CMV co-occurrence with hypergeometric tests, applying a repertoire-size bias correction to TCR pairs. A later analysis estimated false discovery rates by permuting HLA or CMV assignments 20 times. A later analysis grouped co-occurring TCRs with DBSCAN, adding TCRdist sequence similarity when clustering within HLA-allele-positive subsets. Co-occurrence clustering excluded repertoires with fewer than 30,000 or more than 120,000 public chains, plus five with anomalous nucleotide sharing. In TCRdb, the immuneACCESS table is reduced to in-frame sequences with V and J assigned. These tables do not hold every clone; where another copy was compared, an unresolved V gene accounts for under half, and the others remain unexplained. Clone size and the V and J calls come from that table; the DNA yielded D and trimming. Counted in this sample were 84,000 or so clones; around 77% of them appeared once. The biggest ten clones account for 3.5% to 4.5% of the sample.

Sequenced input: PBMCs. In this chain, TRBV9 is recombined with TRBJ1-3; the D gene is perhaps TRBD1, from 6 matching bases. The clonotype originates from a man younger than 45 in good health and CMV-seronegative. The encoded CDR3 is CASSVAGAGNTIYF. The nucleotide sequence is TGTGCCAGCAGCGTAGCAGGGGCTGGAAACACCATATATTTT.